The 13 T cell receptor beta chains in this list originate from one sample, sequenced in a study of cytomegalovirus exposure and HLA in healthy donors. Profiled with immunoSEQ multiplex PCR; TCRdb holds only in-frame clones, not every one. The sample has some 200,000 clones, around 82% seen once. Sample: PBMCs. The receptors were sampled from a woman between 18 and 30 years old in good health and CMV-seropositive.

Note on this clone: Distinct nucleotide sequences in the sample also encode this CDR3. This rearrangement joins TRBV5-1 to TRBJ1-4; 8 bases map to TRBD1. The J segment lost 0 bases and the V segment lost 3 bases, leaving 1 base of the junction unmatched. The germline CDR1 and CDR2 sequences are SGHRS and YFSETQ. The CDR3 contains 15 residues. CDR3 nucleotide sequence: TGCGCCAGCAGCTCGACAGGGGCAACTAATGAAAAACTGTTTTTT. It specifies CASSSTGATNEKLFF. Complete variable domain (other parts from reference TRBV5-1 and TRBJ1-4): KAGVTQTPRYLIKTRGQQVTLSCSPISGHRSVSWYQQTPGQGLQFLFEYFSETQRNKGNFPGRFSGRQFSNSRSEMNVSTLELGDSALYLCASSSTGATNEKLFFGSGTQLSVL.

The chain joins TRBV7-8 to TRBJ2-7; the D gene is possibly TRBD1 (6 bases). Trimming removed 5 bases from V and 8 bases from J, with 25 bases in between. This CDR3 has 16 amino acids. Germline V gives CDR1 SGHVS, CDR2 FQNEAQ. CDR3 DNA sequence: TGTGCCAGCAGCCCAAGTCAGGCAGGGGCCCTCTGGAAGCAGTACTTC. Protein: CASSPSQAGALWKQYF.

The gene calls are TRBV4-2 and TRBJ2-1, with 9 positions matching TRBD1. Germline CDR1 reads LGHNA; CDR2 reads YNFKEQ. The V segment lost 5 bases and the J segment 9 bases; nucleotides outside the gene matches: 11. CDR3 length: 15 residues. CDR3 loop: CASSTTDRGVGEQFF. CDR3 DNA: TGTGCCAGCAGCACGACGGACAGGGGCGTTGGTGAGCAGTTCTTC.

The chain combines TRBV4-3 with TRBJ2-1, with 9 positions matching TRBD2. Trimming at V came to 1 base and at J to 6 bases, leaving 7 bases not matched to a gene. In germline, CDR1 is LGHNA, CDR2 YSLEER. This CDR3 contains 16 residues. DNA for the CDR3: TGCGCCAGCAGCCAAGGTAGCGGGGGTCAGGGCAATGAGCAGTTCTTC. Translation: CASSQGSGGQGNEQFF.

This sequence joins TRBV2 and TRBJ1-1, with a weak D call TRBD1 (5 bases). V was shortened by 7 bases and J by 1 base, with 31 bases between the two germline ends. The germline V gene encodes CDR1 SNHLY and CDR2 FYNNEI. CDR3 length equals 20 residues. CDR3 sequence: CASTSFFGQGGKEGNTEAFF. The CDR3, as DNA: TGTGCCAGCACAAGTTTTTTTGGGCAGGGAGGGAAGGAGGGGAACACTGAAGCTTTCTTT.

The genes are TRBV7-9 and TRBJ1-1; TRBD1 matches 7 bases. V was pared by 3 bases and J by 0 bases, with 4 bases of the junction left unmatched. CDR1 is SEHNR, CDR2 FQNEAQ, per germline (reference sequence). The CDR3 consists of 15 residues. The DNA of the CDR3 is TGTGCCAGCAGCTTGGGCCAGGGGGTGAACACTGAAGCTTTCTTT. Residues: CASSLGQGVNTEAFF.

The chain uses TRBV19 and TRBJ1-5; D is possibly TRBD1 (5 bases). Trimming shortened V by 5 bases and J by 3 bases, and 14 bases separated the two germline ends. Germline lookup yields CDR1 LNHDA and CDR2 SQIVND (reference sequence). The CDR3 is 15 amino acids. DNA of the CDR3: TGTGCCAGTAGTGGAGGGGAAAGCTACAATCAGCCCCAGCATTTT. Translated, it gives CASSGGESYNQPQHF.

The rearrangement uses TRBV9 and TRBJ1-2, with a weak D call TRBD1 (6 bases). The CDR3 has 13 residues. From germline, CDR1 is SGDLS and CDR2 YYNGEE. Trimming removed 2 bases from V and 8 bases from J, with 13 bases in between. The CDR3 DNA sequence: TGTGCCAGCAGCGTGCCAGGGGTTAAGGGCTACACCTTC. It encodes CASSVPGVKGYTF.

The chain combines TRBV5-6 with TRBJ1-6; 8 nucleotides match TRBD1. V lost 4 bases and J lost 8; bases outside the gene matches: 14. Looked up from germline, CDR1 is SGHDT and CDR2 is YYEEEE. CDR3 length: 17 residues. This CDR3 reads CASSPNRLTGGYSPLHF. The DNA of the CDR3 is TGTGCCAGCAGCCCGAACCGACTAACAGGGGGGTATTCACCCCTCCACTTT.

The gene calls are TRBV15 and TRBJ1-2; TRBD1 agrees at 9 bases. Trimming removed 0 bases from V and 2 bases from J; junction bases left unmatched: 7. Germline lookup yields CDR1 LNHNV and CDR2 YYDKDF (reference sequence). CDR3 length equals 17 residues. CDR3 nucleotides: TGTGCCACCAGCAGAGATTACCTAACAGGGGGCAACTATGGCTACACCTTC. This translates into CATSRDYLTGGNYGYTF.

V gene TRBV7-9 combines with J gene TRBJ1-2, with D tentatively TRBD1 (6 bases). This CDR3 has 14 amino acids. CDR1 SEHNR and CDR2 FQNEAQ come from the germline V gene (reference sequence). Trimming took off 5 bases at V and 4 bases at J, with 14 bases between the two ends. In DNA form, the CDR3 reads TGTGCCAGCAGCCCCTCACAGGGCGGCTATGGCTACACCTTC. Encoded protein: CASSPSQGGYGYTF.

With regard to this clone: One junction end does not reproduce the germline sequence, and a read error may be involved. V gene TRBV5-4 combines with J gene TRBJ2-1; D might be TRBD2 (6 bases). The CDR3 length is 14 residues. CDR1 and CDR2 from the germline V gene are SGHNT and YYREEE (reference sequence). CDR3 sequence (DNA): TGTGCCAGCAGCCCGGGACTCCTCTACAATGAACAGTTCTTC. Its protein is CASSPGLLYNEQFF. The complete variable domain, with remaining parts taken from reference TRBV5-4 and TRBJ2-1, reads ETGVTQSPTHLIKTRGQQVTLRCSSQSGHNTVSWYQQALGQGPQFIFQYYREEENGRGNFPPRFSGLQFPNYSSELNVNALELDDSALYLCASSPGLLYNEQFFGPGTRLTVL.

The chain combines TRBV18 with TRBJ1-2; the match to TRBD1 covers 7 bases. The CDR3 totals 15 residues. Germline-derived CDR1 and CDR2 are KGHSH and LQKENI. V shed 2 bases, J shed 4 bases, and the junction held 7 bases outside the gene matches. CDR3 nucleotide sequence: TGTGCCAGCTCACCAGAGACAGGGAGTGTCTATGGCTACACCTTC. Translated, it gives CASSPETGSVYGYTF.